A selection of T cell receptor beta chains follows, all from one sample in a study of OX40 agonist ivuxolimab in advanced cancers. Sequencing used immunoSEQ multiplex PCR; TCRdb keeps in-frame clones, though not all of them. Of approximately 89,000 clones listed, over 75% are singletons. Sequences were derived from CD4+ or CD8+ T cells sorted from blood, sampled in a trial of the OX40 agonist ivuxolimab. Receptor source: an adult with an advanced solid tumor such as melanoma, head and neck, liver or kidney cancer. Each CDR3 is given with its conserved first and last residue. D genes are given only for firm matches. Rows give clone size only sometimes, using once, few, many, or a class for an expanded clone.

J: TRBJ2-5; D: TRBD1; V: TRBV10-3; size: -; CDR3: CAISPGQGRETQYF; DNA: TGTGCCATCAGCCCGGGACAGGGGCGAGAGACCCAGTACTTC
J: TRBJ2-2; D: -; V: TRBV7-6; size: -; CDR3: CASSLPAPGHPNTGELFF; DNA: TGTGCCAGCAGCTTACCCGCACCAGGTCATCCGAACACCGGGGAGCTGTTTTTT
J: TRBJ1-5; D: -; V: TRBV29-1; size: -; CDR3: CSVGAVGSNQPQHF; DNA: TGCAGCGTCGGCGCCGTGGGAAGCAATCAGCCCCAGCATTTT
J: TRBJ1-1; D: -; V: TRBV27; size: once; CDR3: CASSLIGDLGTEAFF; DNA: TGTGCCAGCAGTCTAATAGGGGACTTGGGCACTGAAGCTTTCTTT
J: TRBJ2-1; D: -; V: TRBV2; size: -; CDR3: CASSLSGGPYNEQFF; DNA: TGTGCCAGCAGTTTATCGGGGGGCCCCTACAATGAGCAGTTCTTC
J: TRBJ2-7; D: TRBD1; V: TRBV5-8; size: -; CDR3: CASSPIGRKRGLTYEQYF; DNA: TGTGCCAGCAGCCCGATAGGCAGAAAAAGGGGGCTCACCTACGAGCAGTACTTC
J: TRBJ1-1; D: TRBD1; V: TRBV30; size: -; CDR3: CAWRRIGTGDEAFF; DNA: TGTGCCTGGAGGAGGATCGGGACAGGGGATGAAGCTTTCTTT
J: TRBJ2-2; D: TRBD1; V: TRBV2; size: -; CDR3: CATQGQGKTGELFF; DNA: TGTGCCACCCAAGGACAGGGGAAAACCGGGGAGCTGTTTTTT
J: TRBJ2-3; D: TRBD2; V: TRBV5-1; size: -; CDR3: CASSLGSSGFRDTQYF; DNA: TGCGCCAGCAGCTTGGGGTCTAGCGGGTTTAGGGATACGCAGTATTTT
J: TRBJ2-4; D: TRBD1; V: TRBV6-5; size: -; CDR3: CASRATGDEYF; DNA: TGTGCCAGCAGGGCCACAGGGGATGAATACTTC
J: TRBJ1-1; D: -; V: TRBV15; size: -; CDR3: CATSRKNMNTEAFF; DNA: TGTGCCACCAGCAGGAAAAATATGAACACTGAAGCTTTCTTT
J: TRBJ2-7; D: TRBD1; V: TRBV11-2; size: -; CDR3: CASSSYKGQGYEQYF; DNA: TGTGCCAGCAGCTCCTACAAGGGACAGGGCTACGAGCAGTACTTC
J: TRBJ2-7; D: TRBD2; V: TRBV4-2; size: -; CDR3: CASSQDDLPPGGYEQYF; DNA: TGTGCCAGCAGCCAAGATGATTTACCGCCCGGGGGGTACGAGCAGTACTTC
J: TRBJ2-2; D: -; V: TRBV5-1; size: -; CDR3: CASSLGQRAGELFF; DNA: TGCGCCAGCAGCCTGGGACAAAGGGCCGGGGAGCTGTTTTTT
J: TRBJ2-1; D: -; V: TRBV19; size: -; CDR3: CASSIRPTGNEQFF; DNA: TGTGCCAGTAGTATTCGCCCGACGGGAAATGAGCAGTTCTTC
J: TRBJ1-1; D: -; V: TRBV30; size: -; CDR3: CAWSVHRDTEAFF; DNA: TGTGCCTGGAGTGTACACAGGGACACTGAAGCTTTCTTT
J: TRBJ2-1; D: -; V: TRBV6-4; size: -; CDR3: CASPDEQFF; DNA: TGTGCCAGCCCCGATGAGCAGTTCTTC
J: TRBJ2-5; D: -; V: TRBV19; size: -; CDR3: CASSSWGRQETQYF; DNA: TGTGCCAGTAGTAGTTGGGGGCGGCAAGAGACCCAGTACTTC
J: TRBJ1-6; D: TRBD1; V: TRBV19; size: -; CDR3: CASSISRDRNSPLHF; DNA: TGTGCCAGTAGTATTTCCCGGGACAGGAATTCACCCCTCCACTTT
J: TRBJ1-1; D: TRBD1; V: TRBV2; size: -; CDR3: CALRDRGTGNTEAFF; DNA: TGTGCCCTCCGAGACAGGGGAACGGGGAACACTGAAGCTTTCTTT
J: TRBJ1-5; D: -; V: TRBV6-1; size: -; CDR3: CASSEYGVRSQPQHF; DNA: TGTGCCAGCAGTGAATACGGGGTTCGTAGTCAGCCCCAGCATTTT
J: TRBJ1-1; D: -; V: TRBV11-3; size: -; CDR3: CASSPPQGMNTEAFF; DNA: TGTGCCAGCAGCCCGCCACAGGGAATGAACACTGAAGCTTTCTTT